This T cell receptor (beta chain) was sequenced for a study of T cells in Graves' hyperthyroidism and ophthalmopathy. The investigators amplified TCR beta CDR3 regions from RNA transcripts. TCR CDR3 regions were first amplified by RT-PCR with HTBI primers. Each CDR3 protein is one row after TCRdb ran MiXCR on the multiplex PCR reads. The repertoire holds about 290,000 distinct CDR3 sequences, with more than 10% as singletons. Not enrolled were patients with uncontrolled infection, other autoimmune disease, pregnancy or lactation. This sample holds PBMCs from about 10 ml fresh peripheral blood. CDR1 and CDR2 (germline): MNHEY, SVGEGT. The V segment lost 6 bases and the J segment 3 bases; nucleotides outside the gene matches: 7. The CDR3 totals 15 residues.

This receptor was identified in a woman in her 30s with Graves' hyperthyroidism that later progressed to Graves' ophthalmopathy. The J gene is TRBJ2-2, the V gene TRBV6-2 or TRBV6-3, with 7 bases fitting TRBD1. The sequenced material came from blood. The CDR3 DNA reads TGTGCCAGCAGGAAGGACAGGATTTACACCGGGGAGCTGTTTTTT. This sequence encodes CASRKDRIYTGELFF.